This record covers a single T cell receptor (beta chain). What it binds is not known. The data belong to a study of T cell repertoires in cytomegalovirus infection. With V trimmed by 7 bases and J by 0 bases, 3 bases remained unmatched. The germline gives CDR1 MNHNS, CDR2 SASEGT. The CDR3 has 14 amino acids. TCRdb processed the reads anew with MiXCR; each CDR3 protein has one entry. The sample shows 830,000 or so distinct CDR3 sequences, approximately 29% of them seen only once. Study-wide results and limits: CMV-specific HLA-C-restricted TCR beta clonotypes dominated the ex vivo response.

The input for sequencing was cultured CD8+ T cells from PBMCs, taken from culture after CMV antigen stimulation. The source of this sequence is a human donor in good health (CMV status not recorded). Some clones in this sample may be carry-over from other donors' samples. The V call is TRBV6-1, the J call TRBJ2-1; TRBD1 aligns across 7 bases. The CDR3 region is CASTGTVSYNEQFF. The CDR3, as DNA: TGTGCCAGCACCGGGACAGTCTCCTACAATGAGCAGTTCTTC.